This T cell receptor (beta chain) was captured by sequencing in a study of T-cell memory formation after mild COVID-19. TCRdb recomputed calls from the 5' RACE reads with MiXCR, one row per CDR3 protein. This table holds 300,000 to 400,000 distinct CDR3 sequences, around 21% found once. The CDR3 sequence is 19 residues long. V was trimmed by 2 bases and J by 0 bases, leaving 21 bases between them. The receptor was isolated from an adult woman who had mild COVID-19 (a few samples of this study predate the infection). Cell type and time point are not known. The chain couples TRBV12-3 or TRBV12-4 to TRBJ2-3; D gene ambiguous. Material: PBMCs or a T cell subset sorted from them (not recorded which). The DNA of the CDR3 is TGTGCCAGCAGTTTATCGTATAGAGTGGCGCCTTCTAGCACAGATACGCAGTATTTT. The encoded protein is CASSLSYRVAPSSTDTQYF.